This T cell receptor (beta chain) was sequenced during a study of brain T cells in children with intractable seizures. The V gene's germline CDR1 is MNHEY and CDR2 SMNVEV (reference sequence). With 5 bases removed from V and 0 bases from J, the gap between germline ends came to 8 bases. The CDR3 length is 13 residues. Some clones are missing from TCRdb's copy, which holds only in-frame ones; the method was immunoSEQ multiplex PCR. Among 70,000 to 90,000 clones listed, 93% were seen once. The material sequenced was peripheral blood, taken at surgery. V usage is TRBV27 and J usage is TRBJ2-7; TRBD2 might be the D (5 bases). The clonotype was recovered from a boy in the first two years of life with tuberous sclerosis and intractable seizures. CDR3 in DNA: TGTGCCAGCAGTGTAGCGTCCTCCTACGAGCAGTACTTC. This encodes CASSVASSYEQYF.